What follows is one T cell receptor (beta chain) and its context. The sample is drawn from a study of esophageal squamous cell carcinoma under preoperative chemotherapy. Stated time point: before preoperative PTX-NDP chemotherapy. Before surgery, patients were given preoperative paclitaxel-nedaplatin chemotherapy. TCRdb itself ran the PCR reads through MiXCR, one entry per CDR3 protein. The table includes more than 15,000 distinct CDR3 sequences, around half detected once. The CDR3 runs 13 residues. Per germline, CDR1 MNHNS and CDR2 SASEGT. This TCR was sampled from a human donor with esophageal squamous cell carcinoma. The donor label of this sample is uncertain. The chain is built from TRBV6-1 and TRBJ2-5; D possibly uses TRBD1 or TRBD2 (5 bases each). The J call may be in error: the DNA end matches TRBJ2-7 better. This material was obtained from a patient given preoperative chemotherapy. The CDR3 DNA follows: TGTGCCAGCAGGGGACCTCAGACTTACGAGCAGTACTTC. Amino acids: CASRGPQTYEQYF.